The 2 T cell receptor beta chains presented below share a single source sample, sequenced in a study of T cells in Graves' hyperthyroidism and ophthalmopathy. Amplified TCR beta CDR3 regions came from RNA transcripts. The TCR CDR3 was amplified in a first-round RT-PCR using the HTBI primer set. TCRdb fed the multiplex PCR reads into MiXCR, producing one record per CDR3 protein. This sample has hundreds of thousands of distinct CDR3 sequences; about 16% occur once, and the top ten carry about 30%. The sequencing sample was made of blood. The receptors come from a woman younger than 35 with Graves' ophthalmopathy.

This clonotype was observed many times. J is TRBJ2-7 and V is TRBV28, with TRBD2 identical over 10 bases. Germline V CDR1 and CDR2: MDHEN, SYDVKM. Unmatched junction bases numbered 6, after V lost 3 bases and J lost 4 bases. There are 15 residues in the CDR3. CDR3: CASSFSSGSQYEQYF. CDR3 in DNA: TGTGCCAGCAGTTTCTCTAGCGGGAGTCAGTACGAGCAGTACTTC.

This clonotype came up many times. The J gene is TRBJ1-2, the V gene TRBV20-1, with D possibly matching TRBD1 (6 bases). This CDR3 has 13 amino acids. Germline assignment: CDR1 DFQATT and CDR2 SNEGSKA (reference sequence). With 6 bases removed from V and 4 bases from J, the gap between germline ends came to 15 bases. The CDR3 reads CSAEGGGGYGYTF. Written as DNA, the CDR3 is TGCAGTGCCGAAGGGGGGGGAGGCTATGGCTACACCTTC.